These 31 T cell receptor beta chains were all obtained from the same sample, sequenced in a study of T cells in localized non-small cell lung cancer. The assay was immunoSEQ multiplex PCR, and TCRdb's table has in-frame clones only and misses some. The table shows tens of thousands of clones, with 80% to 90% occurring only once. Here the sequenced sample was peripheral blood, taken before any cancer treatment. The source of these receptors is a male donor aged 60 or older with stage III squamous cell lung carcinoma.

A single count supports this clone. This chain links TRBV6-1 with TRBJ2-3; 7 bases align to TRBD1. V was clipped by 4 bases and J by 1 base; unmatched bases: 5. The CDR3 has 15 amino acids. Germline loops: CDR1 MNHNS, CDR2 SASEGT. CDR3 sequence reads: CASSVDREGTDTQYF. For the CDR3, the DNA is TGTGCCAGCAGTGTTGACAGGGAAGGCACAGATACGCAGTATTTT.

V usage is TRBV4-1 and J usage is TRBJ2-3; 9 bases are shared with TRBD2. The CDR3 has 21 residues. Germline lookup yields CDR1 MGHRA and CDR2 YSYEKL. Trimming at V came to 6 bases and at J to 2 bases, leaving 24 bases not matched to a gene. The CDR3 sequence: CASRAGGLAGALLADTDTQYF. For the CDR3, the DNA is TGCGCCAGCAGGGCGGGGGGCTTAGCGGGGGCTCTCCTTGCCGACACAGATACGCAGTATTTT.

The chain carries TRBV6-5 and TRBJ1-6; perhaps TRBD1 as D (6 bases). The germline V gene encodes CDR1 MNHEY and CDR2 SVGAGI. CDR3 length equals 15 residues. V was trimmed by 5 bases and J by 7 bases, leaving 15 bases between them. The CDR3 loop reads CASSPGVQGNSPLHF. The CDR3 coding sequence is TGTGCCAGCAGTCCTGGTGTGCAGGGGAATTCACCCCTCCACTTT.

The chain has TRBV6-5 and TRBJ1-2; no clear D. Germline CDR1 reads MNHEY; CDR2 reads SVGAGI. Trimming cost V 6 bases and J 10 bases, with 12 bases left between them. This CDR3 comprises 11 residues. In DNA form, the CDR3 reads TGTGCCAGCAGGGACGGGGAAGTCTACACCTTC. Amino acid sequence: CASRDGEVYTF.

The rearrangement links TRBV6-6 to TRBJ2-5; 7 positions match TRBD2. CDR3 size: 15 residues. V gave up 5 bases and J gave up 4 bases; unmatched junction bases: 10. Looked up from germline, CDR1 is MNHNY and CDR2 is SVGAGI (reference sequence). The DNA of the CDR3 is TGTGCCAGCAGTCCCGGACTAGGTGGGATAGAGACCCAGTACTTC. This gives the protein CASSPGLGGIETQYF.

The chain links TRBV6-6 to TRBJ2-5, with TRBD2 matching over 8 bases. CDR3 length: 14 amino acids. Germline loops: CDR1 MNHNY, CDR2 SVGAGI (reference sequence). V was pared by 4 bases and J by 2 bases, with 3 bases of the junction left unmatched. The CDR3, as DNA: TGTGCCAGCAGTTTTACTAGCGGTCAAGAGACCCAGTACTTC. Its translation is CASSFTSGQETQYF.

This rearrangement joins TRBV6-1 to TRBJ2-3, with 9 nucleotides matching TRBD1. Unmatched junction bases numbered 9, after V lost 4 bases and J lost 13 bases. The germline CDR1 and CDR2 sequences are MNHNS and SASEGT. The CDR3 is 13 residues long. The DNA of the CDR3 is TGTGCCAGCAGTGGAACCCGACAGGGGGAAGAGTATTTT. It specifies CASSGTRQGEEYF.

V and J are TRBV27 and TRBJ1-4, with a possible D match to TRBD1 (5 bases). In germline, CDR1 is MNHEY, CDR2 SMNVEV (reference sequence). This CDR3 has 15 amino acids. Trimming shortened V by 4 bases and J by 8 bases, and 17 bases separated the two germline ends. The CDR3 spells CASSSIPPRDEKLFF. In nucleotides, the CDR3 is TGTGCCAGCAGTTCTATCCCTCCGAGGGACGAAAAACTGTTTTTT.

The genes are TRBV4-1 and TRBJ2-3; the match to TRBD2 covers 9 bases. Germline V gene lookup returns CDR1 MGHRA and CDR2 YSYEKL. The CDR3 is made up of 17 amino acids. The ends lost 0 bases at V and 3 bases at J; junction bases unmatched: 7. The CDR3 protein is CASSQDGGGAITDTQYF. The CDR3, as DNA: TGCGCCAGCAGCCAAGATGGCGGGGGGGCCATAACAGATACGCAGTATTTT.

The CDR3 is CAIRTSGGSYNEQFF. CDR3 bases: TGTGCCATCAGGACTAGCGGGGGCTCCTACAATGAGCAGTTCTTC. The chain joins TRBV10-3 to TRBJ2-1; 12 nucleotides agree with TRBD2. Trimming removed 6 bases from V and 0 bases from J; junction bases left unmatched: 0. This CDR3 has 15 amino acids. Germline V CDR1 and CDR2: ENHRY, SYGVKD.

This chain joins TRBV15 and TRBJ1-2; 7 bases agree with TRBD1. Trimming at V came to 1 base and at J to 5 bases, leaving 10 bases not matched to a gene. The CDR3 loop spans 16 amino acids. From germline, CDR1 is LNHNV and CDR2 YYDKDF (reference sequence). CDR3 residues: CATSRVHAGGSYGYTF. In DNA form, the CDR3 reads TGTGCCACCAGCAGAGTGCATGCAGGGGGATCATATGGCTACACCTTC.

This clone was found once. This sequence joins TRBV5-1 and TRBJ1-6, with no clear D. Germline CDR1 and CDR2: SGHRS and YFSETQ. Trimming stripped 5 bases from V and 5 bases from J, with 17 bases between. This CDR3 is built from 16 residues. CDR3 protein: CASSSDGAVNNSPLHF. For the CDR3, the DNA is TGCGCCAGCAGTTCGGACGGAGCGGTCAATAATTCACCCCTCCACTTT.

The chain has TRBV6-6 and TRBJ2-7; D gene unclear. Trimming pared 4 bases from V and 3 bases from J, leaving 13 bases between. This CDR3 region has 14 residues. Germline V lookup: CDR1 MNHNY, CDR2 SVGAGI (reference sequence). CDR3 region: CASSLAPQGYEQYF. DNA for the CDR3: TGTGCCAGCAGTTTGGCCCCTCAAGGCTACGAGCAGTACTTC.

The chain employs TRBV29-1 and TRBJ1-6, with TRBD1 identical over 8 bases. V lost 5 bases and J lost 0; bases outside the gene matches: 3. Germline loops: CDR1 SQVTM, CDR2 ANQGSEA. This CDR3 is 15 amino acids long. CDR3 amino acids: CSVRTGSSYNSPLHF. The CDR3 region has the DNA TGCAGCGTTCGGACAGGGAGCTCCTATAATTCACCCCTCCACTTT.

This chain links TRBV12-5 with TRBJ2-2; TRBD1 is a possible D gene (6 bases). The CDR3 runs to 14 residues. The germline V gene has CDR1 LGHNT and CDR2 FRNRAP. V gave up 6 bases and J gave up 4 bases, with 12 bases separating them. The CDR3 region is CASGSDRSTGELFF. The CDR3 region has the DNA TGTGCTAGTGGCTCCGACAGGTCCACCGGGGAGCTGTTTTTT.

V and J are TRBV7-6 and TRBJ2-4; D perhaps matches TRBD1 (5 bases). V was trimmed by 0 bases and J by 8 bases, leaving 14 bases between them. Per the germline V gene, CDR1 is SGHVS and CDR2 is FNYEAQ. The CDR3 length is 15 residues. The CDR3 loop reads CASSLAPGRVDIQYF. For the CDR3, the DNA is TGTGCCAGCAGCTTAGCTCCCGGCAGGGTTGACATTCAGTACTTC.

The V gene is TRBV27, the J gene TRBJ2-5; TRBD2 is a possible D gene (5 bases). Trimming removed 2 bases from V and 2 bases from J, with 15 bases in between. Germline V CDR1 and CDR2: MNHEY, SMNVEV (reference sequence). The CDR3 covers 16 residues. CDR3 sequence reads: CASSLLPLTKQETQYF. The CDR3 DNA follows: TGTGCCAGCAGTTTACTACCTTTGACTAAACAAGAGACCCAGTACTTC.

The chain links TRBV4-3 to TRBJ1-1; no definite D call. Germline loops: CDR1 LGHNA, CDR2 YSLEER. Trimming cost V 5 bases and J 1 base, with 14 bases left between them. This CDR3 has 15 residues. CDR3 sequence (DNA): TGCGCCAGCAGCTCAAGTATTAGATCGAACACTGAAGCTTTCTTT. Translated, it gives CASSSSIRSNTEAFF.

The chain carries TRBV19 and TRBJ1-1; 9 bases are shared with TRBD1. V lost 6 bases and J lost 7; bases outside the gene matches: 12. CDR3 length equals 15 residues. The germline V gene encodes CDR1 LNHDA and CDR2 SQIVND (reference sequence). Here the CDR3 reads CASSDRGGGFGEAFF. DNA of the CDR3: TGTGCCAGTAGCGACAGGGGGGGTGGGTTTGGTGAAGCTTTCTTT.

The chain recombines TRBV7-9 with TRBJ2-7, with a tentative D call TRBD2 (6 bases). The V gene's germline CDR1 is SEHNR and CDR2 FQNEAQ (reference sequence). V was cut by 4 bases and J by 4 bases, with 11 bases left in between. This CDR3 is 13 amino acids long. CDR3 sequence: CASSSGTLYEQYV. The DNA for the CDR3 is TGTGCCAGCAGCTCCGGGACTCTTTACGAGCAGTACGTC.

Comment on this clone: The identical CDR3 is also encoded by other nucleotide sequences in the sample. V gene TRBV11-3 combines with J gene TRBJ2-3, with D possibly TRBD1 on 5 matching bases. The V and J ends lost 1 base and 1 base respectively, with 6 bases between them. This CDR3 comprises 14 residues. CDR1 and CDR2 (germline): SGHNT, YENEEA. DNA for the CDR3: TGTGCCAGCAGCTTAGGCAGGGGCACAGATACGCAGTATTTT. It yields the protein CASSLGRGTDTQYF.

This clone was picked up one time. This CDR3 reads CASSLMRVRTDYGYTF. CDR3 sequence (DNA): TGTGCCAGCAGCTTAATGCGAGTTAGGACGGACTATGGCTACACCTTC. This sequence joins TRBV7-3 and TRBJ1-2; D unclear. V shed 1 base and J shed 3 bases, with 15 bases lying between them. This CDR3 comprises 16 residues. The V gene's germline CDR1 is SGHTA and CDR2 FQGTGA.

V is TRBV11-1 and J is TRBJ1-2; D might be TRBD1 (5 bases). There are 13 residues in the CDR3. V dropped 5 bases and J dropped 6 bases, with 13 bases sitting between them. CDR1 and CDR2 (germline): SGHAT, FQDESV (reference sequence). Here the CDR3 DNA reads TGTGCCAGCAGCGCCCAAGGGGTACATGGCTACACCTTC. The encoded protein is CASSAQGVHGYTF.

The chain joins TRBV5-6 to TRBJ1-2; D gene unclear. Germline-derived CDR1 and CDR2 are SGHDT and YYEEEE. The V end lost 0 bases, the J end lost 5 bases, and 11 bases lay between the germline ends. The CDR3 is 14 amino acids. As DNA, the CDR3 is TGTGCCAGCAGCTTGGTAGGCACAGATTATGGCTACACCTTC. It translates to CASSLVGTDYGYTF.

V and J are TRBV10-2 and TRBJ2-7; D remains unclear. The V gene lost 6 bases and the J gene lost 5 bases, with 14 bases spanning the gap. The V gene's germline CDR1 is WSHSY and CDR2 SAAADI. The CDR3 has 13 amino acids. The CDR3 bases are TGCGCCAGCAGGAGGTTTAGGGTTCACGAGCAGTACGTC. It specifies CASRRFRVHEQYV.

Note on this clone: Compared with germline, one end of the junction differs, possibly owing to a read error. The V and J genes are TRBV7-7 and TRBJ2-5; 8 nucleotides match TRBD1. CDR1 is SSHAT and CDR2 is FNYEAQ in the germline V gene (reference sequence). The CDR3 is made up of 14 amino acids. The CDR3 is CASSSDRGQETQYF. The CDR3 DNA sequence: TGTGCTAGCAGCTCTGACAGGGGACAAGAGACCCAGTACTTC.

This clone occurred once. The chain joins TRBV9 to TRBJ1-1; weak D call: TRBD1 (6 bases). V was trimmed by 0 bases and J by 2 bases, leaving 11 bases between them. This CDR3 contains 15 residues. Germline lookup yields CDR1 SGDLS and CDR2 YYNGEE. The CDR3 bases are TGTGCCAGCAGCGTAGGAGGACAGCCCAACACTGAAGCTTTCTTT. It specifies CASSVGGQPNTEAFF.

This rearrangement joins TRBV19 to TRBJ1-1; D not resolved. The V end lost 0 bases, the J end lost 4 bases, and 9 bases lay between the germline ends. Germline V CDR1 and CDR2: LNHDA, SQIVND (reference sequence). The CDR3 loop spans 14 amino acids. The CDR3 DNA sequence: TGTGCCAGTAGTATAGAGGCGGAGGGCACTGAAGCTTTCTTT. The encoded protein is CASSIEAEGTEAFF. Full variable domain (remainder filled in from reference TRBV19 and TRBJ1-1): DGGITQSPKYLFRKEGQNVTLSCEQNLNHDAMYWYRQDPGQGLRLIYYSQIVNDFQKGDIAEGYSVSREKKESFPLTVTSAQKNPTAFYLCASSIEAEGTEAFFGQGTRLTVV.

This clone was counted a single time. This CDR3 is CASSLGAGADNEQFF. The CDR3 coding sequence is TGTGCCAGCAGCTTGGGAGCGGGGGCCGACAATGAGCAGTTCTTC. The chain carries TRBV5-4 and TRBJ2-1; 8 positions match TRBD2. The CDR3 consists of 15 residues. Trimming cost V 0 bases and J 5 bases; bases outside gene matches: 4. Germline V gene lookup returns CDR1 SGHNT and CDR2 YYREEE (reference sequence). Combining the CDR3 with reference TRBV5-4 and TRBJ2-1 gives the whole variable domain ETGVTQSPTHLIKTRGQQVTLRCSSQSGHNTVSWYQQALGQGPQFIFQYYREEENGRGNFPPRFSGLQFPNYSSELNVNALELDDSALYLCASSLGAGADNEQFFGPGTRLTVL.

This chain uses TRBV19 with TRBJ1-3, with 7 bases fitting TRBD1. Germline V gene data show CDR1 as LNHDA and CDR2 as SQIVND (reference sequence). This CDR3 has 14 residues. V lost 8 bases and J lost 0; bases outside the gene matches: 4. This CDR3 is CASQTGISGNTIYF. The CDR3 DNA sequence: TGTGCCAGTCAGACAGGGATCTCTGGAAACACCATATATTTT.

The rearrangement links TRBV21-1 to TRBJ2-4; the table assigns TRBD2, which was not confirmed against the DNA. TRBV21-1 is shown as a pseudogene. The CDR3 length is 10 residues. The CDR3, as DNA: TGTGCCAGCAAGGGGGGGCAGGAGTACTTC. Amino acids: CASKGGQEYF.